This T cell receptor beta chain appears in the sequencing data of a study of OX40 agonist ivuxolimab in advanced cancers. Across the study: Participants, 82.7% male, averaged approximately 60 years of age, ranging from about 23 to 90. A history of anti-PD-1, anti-PD-L1 or anti-CTLA-4 therapy was acceptable, and 30% to 45% had some.

Here immunoSEQ multiplex PCR was the method, and the copy in TCRdb shows in-frame clones only, minus some. The sample has about 89,000 clones, approximately 90% seen once. This clone was seen only once. The antigen is unknown. Regarding the study as a whole: On average, CD8+ T cells had more expanded clones than CD4+.

Sampling of blood occurred at baseline, cycle 4 day 1, and cycle 7 day 1. This CDR3 spans 17 amino acids. Germline CDR1 reads SGHRS; CDR2 reads YFSETQ. V trimming: 4 bases; J trimming: 0 bases; junction bases outside the gene matches: 1. This clonotype was sampled from an adult with an advanced solid tumor such as melanoma, head and neck, liver or kidney cancer. This chain links TRBV5-1 with TRBJ2-2, with 15 bases identical to TRBD2. Sequenced here: CD4+ or CD8+ T cells sorted from blood, sampled in a trial of the OX40 agonist ivuxolimab. The CDR3 loop is CASSRTSGRANTGELFF. The CDR3 nucleotides read TGCGCCAGCAGCCGGACTAGCGGGAGGGCGAACACCGGGGAGCTGTTTTTT. Combining the CDR3 with reference TRBV5-1 and TRBJ2-2 gives the whole variable domain KAGVTQTPRYLIKTRGQQVTLSCSPISGHRSVSWYQQTPGQGLQFLFEYFSETQRNKGNFPGRFSGRQFSNSRSEMNVSTLELGDSALYLCASSRTSGRANTGELFFGEGSRLTVL.